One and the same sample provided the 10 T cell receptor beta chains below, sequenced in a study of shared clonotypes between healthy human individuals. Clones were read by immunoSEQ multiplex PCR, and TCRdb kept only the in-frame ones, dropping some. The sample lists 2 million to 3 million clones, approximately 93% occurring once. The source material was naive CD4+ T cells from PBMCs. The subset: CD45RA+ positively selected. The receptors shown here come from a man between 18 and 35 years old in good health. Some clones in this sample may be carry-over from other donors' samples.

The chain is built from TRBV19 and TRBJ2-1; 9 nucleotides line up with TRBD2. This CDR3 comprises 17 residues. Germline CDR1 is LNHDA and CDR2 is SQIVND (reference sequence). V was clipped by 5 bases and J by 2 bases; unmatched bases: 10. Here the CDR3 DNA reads TGTGCCAGTAGTCCCCGACGGCTAGCGGGGACCTACAATGAGCAGTTCTTC. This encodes CASSPRRLAGTYNEQFF.

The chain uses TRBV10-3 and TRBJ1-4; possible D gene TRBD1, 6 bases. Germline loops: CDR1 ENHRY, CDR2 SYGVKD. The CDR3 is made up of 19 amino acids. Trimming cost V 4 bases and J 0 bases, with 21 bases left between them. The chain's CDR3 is CAISAGLGTGTATNEKLFF. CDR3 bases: TGTGCCATCAGTGCTGGGTTGGGAACAGGGACGGCAACTAATGAAAAACTGTTTTTT.

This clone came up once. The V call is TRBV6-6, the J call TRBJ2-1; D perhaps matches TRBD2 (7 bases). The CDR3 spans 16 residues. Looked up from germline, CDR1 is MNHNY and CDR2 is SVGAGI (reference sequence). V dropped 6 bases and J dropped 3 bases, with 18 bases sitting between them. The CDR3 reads CASSPNGGGRYNEQFF. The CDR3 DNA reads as TGTGCCAGCAGCCCAAATGGGGGGGGCCGCTACAATGAGCAGTTCTTC.

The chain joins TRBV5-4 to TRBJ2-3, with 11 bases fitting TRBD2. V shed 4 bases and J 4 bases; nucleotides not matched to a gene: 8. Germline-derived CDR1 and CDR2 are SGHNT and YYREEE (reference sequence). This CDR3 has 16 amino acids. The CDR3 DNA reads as TGTGCCAGCAGCATCTCTAGCGGGAGGAATGCAGATACGCAGTATTTT. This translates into CASSISSGRNADTQYF. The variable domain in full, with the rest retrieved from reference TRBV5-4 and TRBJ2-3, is ETGVTQSPTHLIKTRGQQVTLRCSSQSGHNTVSWYQQALGQGPQFIFQYYREEENGRGNFPPRFSGLQFPNYSSELNVNALELDDSALYLCASSISSGRNADTQYFGPGTRLTVL.

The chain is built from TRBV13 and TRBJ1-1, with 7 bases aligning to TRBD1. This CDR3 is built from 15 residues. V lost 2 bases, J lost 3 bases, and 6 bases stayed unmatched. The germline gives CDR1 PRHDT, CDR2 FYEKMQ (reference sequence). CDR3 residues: CASSLSYRGYTEAFF. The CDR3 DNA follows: TGTGCCAGCAGCTTATCGTACAGGGGCTACACTGAAGCTTTCTTT.

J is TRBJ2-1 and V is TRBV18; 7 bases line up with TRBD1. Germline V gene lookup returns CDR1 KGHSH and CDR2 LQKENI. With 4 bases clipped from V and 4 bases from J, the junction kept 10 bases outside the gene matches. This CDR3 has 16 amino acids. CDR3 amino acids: CASSRGTELPYNEQFF. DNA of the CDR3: TGTGCCAGCTCACGAGGGACAGAGCTACCTTACAATGAGCAGTTCTTC.

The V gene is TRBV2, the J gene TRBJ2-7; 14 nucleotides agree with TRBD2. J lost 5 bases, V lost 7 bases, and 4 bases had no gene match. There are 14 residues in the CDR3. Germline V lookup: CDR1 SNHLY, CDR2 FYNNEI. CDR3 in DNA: TGTGCCAGCATACCGGGACTAGCGGGGGACGAGCAGTACTTC. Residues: CASIPGLAGDEQYF.

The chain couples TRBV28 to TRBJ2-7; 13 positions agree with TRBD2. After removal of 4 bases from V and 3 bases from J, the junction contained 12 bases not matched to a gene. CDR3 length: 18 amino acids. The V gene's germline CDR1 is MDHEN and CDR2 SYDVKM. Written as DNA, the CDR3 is TGTGCCAGCAGTTCCCCCCGGACTAGCGGGAGAGGTAGCTACGAGCAGTACTTC. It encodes CASSSPRTSGRGSYEQYF.

In nucleotides, the CDR3 is TGTGCCATCAGTGTAGGGGTTCAGCCCCAGCATTTT. It yields the protein CAISVGVQPQHF. The chain is built from TRBV10-3 and TRBJ1-5, with a tentative D call TRBD1 (5 bases). This CDR3 has 12 amino acids. The V end lost 4 bases, the J end lost 6 bases, and 7 bases lay between the germline ends. Germline V gene sequence: CDR1 ENHRY, CDR2 SYGVKD.

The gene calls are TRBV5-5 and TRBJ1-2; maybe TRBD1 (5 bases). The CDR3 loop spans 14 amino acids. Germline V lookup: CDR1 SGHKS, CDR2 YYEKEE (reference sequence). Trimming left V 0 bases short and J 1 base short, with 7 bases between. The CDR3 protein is CASSLGRDNYGYTF. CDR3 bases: TGTGCCAGCAGCTTGGGCAGGGATAACTATGGCTACACCTTC.